Described below is a single TCR beta chain sequence and its context. The CDR3 contains 15 residues. Trimming pared 8 bases from V and 0 bases from J, leaving 17 bases between. From germline, CDR1 is MDHEN and CDR2 SYDVKM. Authors' methods: Estimated nucleated cell counts came from reference gene primer amplification. Repertoires were generated with immunoSEQ multiplex PCR, while TCRdb's copy carries only in-frame clones and drops some. That table supplies the V and J calls and clone size; D and trimming were determined from the DNA. The sample contains under 300,000 clones, about 80% of which appear only once. The source of the sample is a study of blood T cell repertoires in COVID-19. Study details: PBMCs, B-cell-depleted T cells, or T cells were the source of the cDNA or gDNA that made up the material.

Cohort 3 donors were reported recovered after two negative PCRs, clearance, or symptom resolution. The sequencing sample was made of PBMCs or T cells enriched from blood (not recorded which). The clonotype was recovered from a man aged 45-60 years who had recovered from COVID-19. The genes are TRBV28 and TRBJ2-7; D gene ambiguous. In DNA form, the CDR3 reads TGTGCCAGCTCACCTTTTTTCGGTGGCTCCTACGAGCAGTACTTC. Translation gives CASSPFFGGSYEQYF.